The 26 T cell receptor beta chains listed next were all sequenced from one sample in a study of T cell responses to AZD1222 COVID-19 vaccine. The protocol was immunoSEQ multiplex PCR, while the TCRdb copy is restricted to in-frame clones and leaves out a portion. The repertoire holds 65,000 to 80,000 clones, with about nine tenths as singletons. The sequences come from peripheral blood, collected on day 0 of AZD1222 vaccination. The receptor set was obtained from an adult in good health.

The chain is built from TRBV15 and TRBJ1-4, with D possibly matching TRBD1 (6 bases). The germline gives CDR1 LNHNV, CDR2 YYDKDF (reference sequence). V dropped 8 bases and J dropped 7 bases, with 20 bases sitting between them. The CDR3 is 15 residues long. CDR3 protein: CATVGGGGYREKLFF. In DNA, the CDR3 is TGTGCCACCGTGGGCGGGGGCGGTTATCGTGAAAAACTGTTTTTT.

The chain is built from TRBV5-4 and TRBJ2-7, with 9 bases fitting TRBD1. CDR1 is SGHNT and CDR2 is YYREEE in the germline V gene (reference sequence). Losses at the gene ends were 3 bases for V and 3 bases for J; bases not matched to a gene: 7. This CDR3 has 15 residues. For the CDR3, the DNA is TGTGCCAGCAGCTCGGGGACAGGGAGGATCTACGAGCAGTACTTC. Protein sequence: CASSSGTGRIYEQYF.

The rearrangement links TRBV5-1 to TRBJ2-5, with D tentatively TRBD1 (5 bases). Per germline, CDR1 SGHRS and CDR2 YFSETQ. V lost 0 bases and J lost 6, with 12 bases in between. The CDR3 length is 14 residues. CDR3 region: CASSLVGQGQTQYF. The CDR3 DNA follows: TGCGCCAGCAGCTTGGTCGGGCAGGGTCAGACCCAGTACTTC.

Only one count was recorded for this clone. The chain employs TRBV7-9 and TRBJ2-1; 7 bases agree with TRBD1. V lost 4 bases, J lost 6 bases, and 6 bases stayed unmatched. Germline V gene sequence: CDR1 SEHNR, CDR2 FQNEAQ (reference sequence). The length of the CDR3 is 14 residues. In DNA, the CDR3 is TGTGCCAGCAGCTGGACAGGTGAAGGCAATGAGCAGTTCTTC. This translates into CASSWTGEGNEQFF.

The J gene is TRBJ2-1, the V gene TRBV5-6; 8 bases align to TRBD2. The germline CDR1 and CDR2 sequences are SGHDT and YYEEEE. The trim removed 3 bases at V and 13 bases at J, leaving 12 bases unmatched. The CDR3 runs to 14 residues. This chain's CDR3 is CASSWGAGSGSQFF. CDR3 nucleotides: TGTGCCAGCAGCTGGGGGGCCGGGAGCGGGAGTCAGTTCTTC.

The rearrangement joins TRBV11-2 to TRBJ2-1; tentatively, D is TRBD2 (6 bases). CDR3 length: 14 amino acids. The germline gives CDR1 SGHAT, CDR2 FQNNGV. V lost 5 bases and J lost 4, with 12 bases in between. The CDR3 spells CASSTVGGYNEQFF. In DNA, the CDR3 is TGTGCCAGCAGCACCGTCGGGGGATACAATGAGCAGTTCTTC.

The J gene is TRBJ2-7, the V gene TRBV27; D is possibly TRBD2 (6 bases). Trimming took 5 bases from V and 0 from J, leaving 14 bases between them. Germline V CDR1 and CDR2: MNHEY, SMNVEV (reference sequence). The CDR3 covers 15 residues. The CDR3 bases are TGTGCCAGCAGTCTTACTGACGGGAGCTCCTACGAGCAGTACTTC. This encodes CASSLTDGSSYEQYF.

This rearrangement joins TRBV11-2 to TRBJ2-2; 11 nucleotides agree with TRBD1. The J segment lost 4 bases and the V segment lost 5 bases, leaving 3 bases of the junction unmatched. Germline lookup yields CDR1 SGHAT and CDR2 FQNNGV. This CDR3 has 15 residues. The chain's CDR3 is CASSRGQGGTGELFF. The CDR3 bases are TGTGCCAGCAGCCGGGGACAGGGGGGCACCGGGGAGCTGTTTTTT.

The J gene is TRBJ2-2, the V gene TRBV30; 7 bases are a match to TRBD1. Germline V gene data show CDR1 as GTSNPN and CDR2 as SVGIG (reference sequence). Germline trimming cut 8 bases from V and 0 bases from J; bases unmatched to any gene: 3. The length of the CDR3 is 13 residues. CDR3 nucleotides: TGTGCCCGGGGACAGCCGAACACCGGGGAGCTGTTTTTT. Amino acids: CARGQPNTGELFF.

This rearrangement joins TRBV7-2 to TRBJ1-2; no clear D gene. CDR1 and CDR2 (germline): SGHTA, FQGNSA. The CDR3 is 13 amino acids. The V gene lost 0 bases and the J gene lost 2 bases, with 4 bases spanning the gap. The CDR3 bases are TGTGCCAGCAGCTTAGCGAAAAACTATGGCTACACCTTC. Encoded protein: CASSLAKNYGYTF.

The V gene is TRBV9, the J gene TRBJ1-5; tentatively, D is TRBD1 (6 bases). V gave up 0 bases and J gave up 2 bases, with 9 bases separating them. Germline assignment: CDR1 SGDLS and CDR2 YYNGEE. The CDR3 consists of 15 residues. The CDR3 here is CASSVDPGGNQPQHF. CDR3 coding DNA: TGTGCCAGCAGCGTAGACCCAGGGGGCAATCAGCCCCAGCATTTT.

V usage is TRBV5-1 and J usage is TRBJ1-1, with 7 nucleotides matching TRBD1. Germline V gene data show CDR1 as SGHRS and CDR2 as YFSETQ. The CDR3 loop spans 14 amino acids. V dropped 2 bases and J dropped 7; count of bases not matched to a gene: 8. The CDR3: CASSLTGELGEAFF. Written as DNA, the CDR3 is TGCGCCAGCAGCTTAACAGGGGAACTCGGTGAAGCTTTCTTT.

In its sample, this clone was seen once. This chain joins TRBV7-2 and TRBJ1-1; D may be TRBD1 (6 bases). CDR1 is SGHTA, CDR2 FQGNSA, per germline. The CDR3 loop spans 14 amino acids. V lost 7 bases, J lost 4 bases, and 16 bases lay in between. CDR3 in amino acids: CASIQNREGTEAFF. CDR3 coding DNA: TGTGCCAGCATCCAAAACAGGGAGGGCACTGAAGCTTTCTTT.

This sequence joins TRBV6-5 and TRBJ2-1; D possibly corresponds to TRBD2 (5 bases). V was shortened by 0 bases and J by 3 bases, with 9 bases between the two germline ends. Per germline, CDR1 MNHEY and CDR2 SVGAGI. The CDR3 consists of 15 residues. CDR3 amino acids: CASSYSAGRYNEQFF. The CDR3 DNA reads as TGTGCCAGCAGTTACTCGGCGGGCCGCTACAATGAGCAGTTCTTC.

V gene TRBV6-5 combines with J gene TRBJ2-1; D is possibly TRBD2 (5 bases). This CDR3 is built from 14 residues. V lost 2 bases to trimming and J lost 2 bases, with 7 bases between them. Germline-derived CDR1 and CDR2 are MNHEY and SVGAGI. The CDR3 DNA follows: TGTGCCAGCAGTTACCAGCGGCCCTACAATGAGCAGTTCTTC. Protein sequence: CASSYQRPYNEQFF.

This rearrangement joins TRBV7-9 to TRBJ2-7; 7 nucleotides align to TRBD2. The CDR3 sequence is 15 residues long. Per germline, CDR1 SEHNR and CDR2 FQNEAQ (reference sequence). V gave up 6 bases and J gave up 4 bases; unmatched junction bases: 12. The CDR3 region has the DNA TGTGCCAGCAGAAGGGCGGGAGTAATTTCTTACGAGCAGTACTTC. Its translation: CASRRAGVISYEQYF. The whole variable domain, remainder taken from reference TRBV7-9 and TRBJ2-7, is DTGVSQNPRHKITKRGQNVTFRCDPISEHNRLYWYRQTLGQGPEFLTYFQNEAQLEKSRLLSDRFSAERPKGSFSTLEIQRTEQGDSAMYLCASRRAGVISYEQYFGPGTRLTVT.

This chain connects TRBV18 to TRBJ1-1, with D uncertain. V lost 2 bases to trimming and J lost 5 bases, with 15 bases between them. Per germline, CDR1 KGHSH and CDR2 LQKENI. CDR3 length: 15 residues. The CDR3 here is CASSPAADSRTEAFF. The CDR3 region has the DNA TGTGCCAGCTCACCAGCGGCCGACTCGAGGACTGAAGCTTTCTTT.

The chain links TRBV12-3 or TRBV12-4 to TRBJ1-5; no reliable D call. Trimming shortened V by 5 bases and J by 7 bases, and 9 bases separated the two germline ends. The CDR3 contains 12 residues. The CDR3 nucleotides read TGTGCCAGCAGTCTAAGTGTACAGCCCCAGCATTTT. It codes for CASSLSVQPQHF.

The chain is built from TRBV11-3 and TRBJ2-3, with D maybe TRBD1 (6 bases). The germline V and J ends were trimmed by 8 bases and 5 bases, with 14 bases remaining between them. Germline loops: CDR1 SGHNT, CDR2 YENEEA. The CDR3 extends over 13 amino acids. The CDR3 sequence is CASQRGKGDTQYF. The CDR3, as DNA: TGTGCCAGCCAGAGGGGGAAAGGAGATACGCAGTATTTT. The variable domain in full, with the rest retrieved from reference TRBV11-3 and TRBJ2-3, is EAGVVQSPRYKIIEKKQPVAFWCNPISGHNTLYWYLQNLGQGPELLIRYENEEAVDDSQLPKDRFSAERLKGVDSTLKIQPAELGDSAVYLCASQRGKGDTQYFGPGTRLTVL.

The V gene is TRBV5-4, the J gene TRBJ2-1; 9 bases are a match to TRBD2. This CDR3 is built from 15 residues. The germline V gene encodes CDR1 SGHNT and CDR2 YYREEE (reference sequence). Germline trimming cut 5 bases from V and 8 bases from J; bases unmatched to any gene: 11. The CDR3, as DNA: TGTGCCAGCAGGCTTCCGAGTAGCGGGAGCTATGAGCAGTTCTTC. Its translation: CASRLPSSGSYEQFF.

The chain combines TRBV7-8 with TRBJ2-7; D is ambiguous. The CDR3 consists of 11 residues. Germline V gene data show CDR1 as SGHVS and CDR2 as FQNEAQ. Deletions cut 5 bases from V and 4 bases from J, with 6 bases between. This CDR3 reads CASSHGYEQYF. DNA for the CDR3: TGTGCCAGCAGCCACGGATACGAGCAGTACTTC.

V usage is TRBV5-1 and J usage is TRBJ1-6; unclear D gene. Germline CDR1 reads SGHRS; CDR2 reads YFSETQ. There are 15 residues in the CDR3. Trimming removed 4 bases from V and 0 bases from J, with 8 bases in between. The CDR3 loop reads CASSQRSSYNSPLHF. The CDR3 coding sequence is TGCGCCAGCAGCCAACGGAGCTCCTATAATTCACCCCTCCACTTT.

The genes are TRBV7-8 and TRBJ1-4; 11 positions match TRBD1. CDR3 length: 15 amino acids. Germline-derived CDR1 and CDR2 are SGHVS and FQNEAQ. Losses at the gene ends were 5 bases for V and 8 bases for J; bases not matched to a gene: 7. The CDR3: CASSPTGTGGEKLFF. The CDR3, as DNA: TGTGCCAGCAGCCCGACCGGGACAGGGGGAGAAAAACTGTTTTTT.

This clone was recorded once. The V gene is TRBV6-5, the J gene TRBJ1-2; 9 bases are shared with TRBD1. Germline loops: CDR1 MNHEY, CDR2 SVGAGI. V shed 4 bases and J 4 bases; nucleotides not matched to a gene: 4. The CDR3 runs 14 residues. In DNA, the CDR3 is TGTGCCAGCAGTTGGGACAGGGTGAGCTATGGCTACACCTTC. Protein sequence: CASSWDRVSYGYTF.

This chain links TRBV27 with TRBJ2-7, with 7 nucleotides matching TRBD2. The junction had 13 bases not matched to a gene; V was cut back by 8 bases and J by 0 bases. The CDR3 covers 16 residues. The V gene's germline CDR1 is MNHEY and CDR2 SMNVEV (reference sequence). CDR3 sequence (DNA): TGTGCCAGCCCCCTTGGGGGAGGGACGATCTCCTACGAGCAGTACTTC. It specifies CASPLGGGTISYEQYF.

The chain recombines TRBV5-4 with TRBJ1-2; D is unresolved. In germline, CDR1 is SGHNT, CDR2 YYREEE (reference sequence). V was cut by 5 bases and J by 9 bases, with 14 bases left in between. The CDR3 contains 12 residues. This CDR3 is CASSSQRGSYTF. The CDR3 DNA sequence: TGTGCCAGCAGTTCGCAGCGGGGTAGCTACACCTTC.